The text below deals with one T cell receptor (beta chain). Its specificity is unknown. Some clones are missing from TCRdb's copy, which holds only in-frame ones; the method was immunoSEQ multiplex PCR. In the table there are millions of clones, approximately 95% of which are singletons. The CDR3 consists of 13 residues. Per germline, CDR1 MNHEY and CDR2 SVGAGI. V was cut by 5 bases and J by 2 bases, with 10 bases left in between. Terminally differentiated effector memory CD45RA+ cells were excluded from the naive CD8 cells, which were CD45RO-negative and positively selected for CCR7. These data belong to a study of shared clonotypes between healthy human individuals. Study-wide findings and caveats: Estimated clonotype richness was generally higher in naive than memory subsets. A handful of donors shared 4.5% to 6.5% of their naive CD4 clonotypes.

The material sequenced was naive CD8+ T cells sorted from blood. This receptor was identified in a man younger than 35 in good health. The genes are TRBV6-5 and TRBJ2-7; D is unclear. This chain's CDR3 is CASSVGQTYEQYF. Here the CDR3 DNA reads TGTGCCAGCAGTGTCGGCCAAACCTACGAGCAGTACTTC.